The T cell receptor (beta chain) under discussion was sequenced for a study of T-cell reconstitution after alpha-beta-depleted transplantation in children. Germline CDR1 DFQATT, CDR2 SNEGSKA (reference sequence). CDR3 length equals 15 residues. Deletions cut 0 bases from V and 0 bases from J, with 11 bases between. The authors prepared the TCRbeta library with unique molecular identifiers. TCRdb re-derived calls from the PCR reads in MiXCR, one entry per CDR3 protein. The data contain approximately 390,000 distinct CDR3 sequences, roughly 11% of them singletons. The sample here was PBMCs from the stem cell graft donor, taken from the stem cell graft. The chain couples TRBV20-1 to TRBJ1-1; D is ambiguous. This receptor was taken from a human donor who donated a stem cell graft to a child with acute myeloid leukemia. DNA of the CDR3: TGCAGTGCTAGAGATCTTGGCAGATTGAACACTGAAGCTTTCTTT. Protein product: CSARDLGRLNTEAFF.